What follows are 5 T cell receptor beta chains derived from one specimen sequenced in a study of OX40 agonist ivuxolimab in advanced cancers. Repertoires were generated with immunoSEQ multiplex PCR, while TCRdb's copy carries only in-frame clones and drops some. The sample yields tens of thousands of clones, about nine tenths seen once. This sample comprised CD4+ or CD8+ T cells sorted from blood, obtained in a trial of the OX40 agonist ivuxolimab. Receptors originate from an adult with an advanced solid tumor such as melanoma, head and neck, liver or kidney cancer.

The V call is TRBV15, the J call TRBJ1-1; unclear D gene. The CDR3 totals 16 residues. The germline V gene encodes CDR1 LNHNV and CDR2 YYDKDF (reference sequence). V lost 1 base to trimming and J lost 5 bases, with 17 bases between them. DNA for the CDR3: TGTGCCACCAGCAGAGTAGTTACAAACGCGGGAACTGAAGCTTTCTTT. The encoded protein is CATSRVVTNAGTEAFF.

The chain employs TRBV5-4 and TRBJ2-3, with 9 bases matching TRBD2. Germline CDR1 reads SGHNT; CDR2 reads YYREEE (reference sequence). The junction had 8 bases not matched to a gene; V was cut back by 4 bases and J by 2 bases. The CDR3 spans 16 residues. The CDR3 DNA follows: TGTGCCAGCAGCCGGACTAGCGCCTCGACCACAGATACGCAGTATTTT. The encoded protein is CASSRTSASTTDTQYF.

The V call is TRBV28, the J call TRBJ2-7; either TRBD1 or TRBD2 may fit D (5 bases each). The CDR3 sequence is 13 residues long. CDR1 and CDR2 (germline): MDHEN, SYDVKM. The ends were cut back, 7 bases at V and 4 bases at J, with 14 bases in the middle. The chain's CDR3 is CASIPGAGYEQYF. In nucleotides, the CDR3 is TGTGCCAGCATCCCCGGGGCTGGGTACGAGCAGTACTTC.

The chain links TRBV7-8 to TRBJ1-5, with D perhaps matching TRBD1 (6 bases). The CDR3 covers 20 residues. Trimming took off 1 base at V and 2 bases at J, with 24 bases between the two ends. Germline loops: CDR1 SGHVS, CDR2 FQNEAQ. CDR3 amino acids: CASSLDQDRLLIRGNQPQHF. In nucleotides, the CDR3 is TGTGCCAGCAGCTTAGATCAAGACAGGCTCTTGATCAGGGGCAATCAGCCCCAGCATTTT.

The CDR3 bases are TGTGCCAGCAGCCCCGGGAGTCGGTACGAGCAGTACTTC. Its translation is CASSPGSRYEQYF. V and J are TRBV6-5 and TRBJ2-7; D might be TRBD2 (6 bases). Germline lookup yields CDR1 MNHEY and CDR2 SVGAGI. V lost 6 bases and J lost 4, with 13 bases in between. The CDR3 consists of 13 residues.